These T cell receptor beta chains were read from a single sample in a study of cytomegalovirus exposure and HLA in healthy donors. The method was immunoSEQ multiplex PCR; TCRdb's version includes in-frame clones alone and lacks a portion of them. The sample includes approximately 180,000 clones, 79% of them seen just once. The sample taken for sequencing was PBMCs. The receptors here all came from a woman aged 50 to 60 in good health and CMV-seronegative. Both conserved end residues are part of each CDR3. Fields, in order: CDR3 protein, CDR3 DNA, J gene, D gene, V gene, clone size. D genes are given only for firm matches. Size is omitted from some rows. Given values are once, few, many or a class for expanded clones.

CDR3: CASTLRLAGGQETQYF
DNA: TGCGCCAGTACCCTTAGACTAGCGGGAGGGCAAGAGACCCAGTACTTC
J: TRBJ2-5
D: TRBD2
V: TRBV5-1
size: NA

CDR3: CASSPSSSGRAEQYF
DNA: TGTGCCAGTAGCCCATCCTCTAGCGGGAGGGCCGAGCAGTACTTC
J: TRBJ2-7
D: TRBD2
V: TRBV19
size: NA

CDR3: CASSQDRRVNTEAFF
DNA: TGCGCCAGCAGCCAAGATAGGAGGGTGAACACTGAAGCTTTCTTT
J: TRBJ1-1
D: NA
V: TRBV4-3
size: NA

CDR3: CASRKTGIYEQYF
DNA: TGTGCCAGCAGGAAGACAGGGATCTACGAGCAGTACTTC
J: TRBJ2-7
D: TRBD1
V: TRBV5-6
size: few

CDR3: CASSLVGLAGVGETQYF
DNA: TGTGCCAGCAGCTTGGTAGGACTAGCGGGAGTCGGTGAGACCCAGTACTTC
J: TRBJ2-5
D: TRBD2
V: TRBV5-4
size: NA

CDR3: CASPPGQGRVTEAFF
DNA: TGTGCCAGCCCACCGGGACAGGGGCGGGTGACTGAAGCTTTCTTT
J: TRBJ1-1
D: TRBD1
V: TRBV28
size: NA

CDR3: CASSLTLTGAFF
DNA: TGTGCCAGCAGCTTAACATTAACGGGAGCTTTCTTT
J: TRBJ1-1
D: NA
V: TRBV7-9
size: NA

CDR3: CASSGKHRVLSSYEQYF
DNA: TGTGCCAGCAGTGGCAAGCACAGGGTACTGAGCTCCTACGAGCAGTACTTC
J: TRBJ2-7
D: NA
V: TRBV6-1
size: NA

CDR3: CSVDSQNSYNEQFF
DNA: TGCAGCGTTGATTCTCAGAACTCCTACAATGAGCAGTTCTTC
J: TRBJ2-1
D: NA
V: TRBV29-1
size: NA

CDR3: CASSARTGGTGELFF
DNA: TGCGCCAGCAGCGCACGGACGGGGGGCACCGGGGAGCTGTTTTTT
J: TRBJ2-2
D: TRBD2
V: TRBV4-3
size: few

CDR3: CASSLLTENYYGYTF
DNA: TGTGCCAGCAGCTTACTGACAGAAAATTACTATGGCTACACCTTC
J: TRBJ1-2
D: NA
V: TRBV7-2
size: NA

CDR3: CASRLRAGGGDTQYF
DNA: TGTGCCAGTCGACTTAGAGCGGGAGGAGGAGATACGCAGTATTTT
J: TRBJ2-3
D: TRBD2
V: TRBV19
size: NA

CDR3: CASSLRVGHNEQFF
DNA: TGCGCCAGCAGCCTTCGAGTTGGACATAATGAGCAGTTCTTC
J: TRBJ2-1
D: NA
V: TRBV4-1
size: NA

CDR3: CASSQTRPGQGRPYEQYF
DNA: TGTGCCAGCAGCCAAACCAGACCTGGACAGGGGAGACCCTACGAGCAGTACTTC
J: TRBJ2-7
D: TRBD1
V: TRBV7-2
size: NA

CDR3: CASSERGLEAFF
DNA: TGTGCCAGCAGCGAAAGGGGCCTTGAAGCTTTCTTT
J: TRBJ1-1
D: NA
V: TRBV6-5
size: few

CDR3: CASSVGLAGSTTVETQYF
DNA: TGTGCCAGCAGCGTAGGACTAGCGGGGAGCACAACGGTAGAGACCCAGTACTTC
J: TRBJ2-5
D: TRBD2
V: TRBV9
size: NA

CDR3: CASGQGKGNTEAFF
DNA: TGTGCCAGCGGCCAGGGGAAAGGGAACACTGAAGCTTTCTTT
J: TRBJ1-1
D: NA
V: TRBV6-1
size: NA

CDR3: CASSTEGGQHF
DNA: TGTGCCAGTAGTACCGAGGGTGGACAGCATTTT
J: TRBJ1-5
D: NA
V: TRBV19
size: NA

CDR3: CASSPLAAGVETQYF
DNA: TGTGCCAGCAGCCCCCTTGCAGCGGGAGTCGAGACCCAGTACTTC
J: TRBJ2-5
D: TRBD2
V: TRBV7-3
size: NA

CDR3: CASRPTGNAYGYTF
DNA: TGTGCCAGTAGACCTACAGGGAATGCTTATGGCTACACCTTC
J: TRBJ1-2
D: NA
V: TRBV19
size: NA

CDR3: CASSWDRSYEQYF
DNA: TGTGCCAGCAGTTGGGACAGATCCTACGAGCAGTACTTC
J: TRBJ2-7
D: TRBD1
V: TRBV27
size: NA

CDR3: CATSRGGSYNEQFF
DNA: TGTGCCACCAGCAGAGGCGGCAGTTACAATGAGCAGTTCTTC
J: TRBJ2-1
D: NA
V: TRBV15
size: once

CDR3: CASRVAGAYQPQHF
DNA: TGTGCCAGCAGGGTAGCAGGGGCTTATCAGCCCCAGCATTTT
J: TRBJ1-5
D: NA
V: TRBV6-4
size: NA

CDR3: CASSIQGREAFF
DNA: TGTGCCAGCTCGATACAGGGCCGCGAAGCTTTCTTT
J: TRBJ1-1
D: NA
V: TRBV27
size: once

CDR3: CASNDRVEQYF
DNA: TGTGCCAGCAACGACAGAGTCGAGCAGTACTTC
J: TRBJ2-7
D: NA
V: TRBV6-1
size: few

CDR3: CASSQAEGARQPQHF
DNA: TGCGCCAGCAGCCAAGCTGAGGGGGCGCGACAGCCCCAGCATTTT
J: TRBJ1-5
D: TRBD1
V: TRBV4-1
size: NA

CDR3: CASSAYTGTGNGNTIYF
DNA: TGCGCCAGCAGCGCGTATACCGGGACAGGGAACGGAAACACCATATATTTT
J: TRBJ1-3
D: TRBD1
V: TRBV4-3
size: few

CDR3: CASSLRGGDTQYF
DNA: TGTGCCAGCAGCTTAAGAGGGGGAGATACGCAGTATTTT
J: TRBJ2-3
D: NA
V: TRBV7-2
size: NA

CDR3: CASSFGWQGNQPQHF
DNA: TGTGCCAGCAGTTTCGGGTGGCAGGGGAATCAGCCCCAGCATTTT
J: TRBJ1-5
D: NA
V: TRBV28
size: NA